The 27 T cell receptor beta chains listed next were all sequenced from one sample in a study of identical twins (TCRdb year 2016). To prepare the library, 5' RACE was applied. Sequencing used an Illumina HiSeq 2000. TCRdb reanalyzed the raw reads on its own, using fastp at Q25 for trimming and MiXCR for clone calling, and kept in-frame beta chains. A single entry per CDR3 protein holds the most common genes and DNA from its merged rows. The sample table holds some 590,000 distinct CDR3 sequences, of which just under 10% were seen once. The ten top clones hold roughly 3% of the sample. This same sample was also part of a study on yellow fever vaccine responses in identical twins.

Sequencing was performed on PBMCs. These receptors were obtained from a woman aged 18-29 years in good health.

The chain joins TRBV24-1 to TRBJ2-1, with D perhaps matching TRBD2 (5 bases). Germline CDR1 is KGHDR and CDR2 is SFDVKD. The length of the CDR3 is 14 residues. V gave up 4 bases and J gave up 9 bases, with 15 bases separating them. The CDR3 DNA sequence: TGTGCCACCAGTGAAACTTTTGGAGGCGGTGAGCAGTTCTTC. Translation gives CATSETFGGGEQFF.

In its sample, this clonotype was seen a few times. J is TRBJ2-7 and V is TRBV5-4, with TRBD2 matching over 7 bases. Germline lookup yields CDR1 SGHNT and CDR2 YYREEE (reference sequence). The CDR3 totals 15 residues. V shed 0 bases and J 2 bases; nucleotides not matched to a gene: 5. The CDR3 reads CASSLGLAETYEQYF. The CDR3 region has the DNA TGTGCCAGCAGCTTGGGGCTAGCGGAGACCTACGAGCAGTACTTC.

V and J are TRBV5-1 and TRBJ2-2; 7 bases map to TRBD2. V lost 4 bases, J lost 0 bases, and 6 bases stayed unmatched. The length of the CDR3 is 16 residues. Germline V gene data show CDR1 as SGHRS and CDR2 as YFSETQ. The CDR3 DNA sequence: TGCGCCAGCAGCCCGGCCACTAGCGCGAACACCGGGGAGCTGTTTTTT. Translation: CASSPATSANTGELFF.

This clonotype was picked up a small number of times. The chain links TRBV5-1 to TRBJ2-5, with TRBD2 matching over 7 bases. The length of the CDR3 is 18 residues. J gave up 1 base and V 4 bases, and 16 bases lay outside the gene matches. Germline values: CDR1 SGHRS, CDR2 YFSETQ. The CDR3 is CASSPTPSGLAVQETQYF. The CDR3 DNA follows: TGCGCCAGCAGCCCGACCCCCAGTGGGCTAGCGGTCCAAGAGACCCAGTACTTC.

There are many counts of this clonotype. The chain recombines TRBV5-1 with TRBJ2-7; tentatively, D is TRBD1 (6 bases). Trimming cost V 1 base and J 6 bases, with 17 bases left between them. This CDR3 is built from 15 residues. In germline, CDR1 is SGHRS, CDR2 YFSETQ. CDR3 sequence reads: CASSLNPGTGTEQYF. The CDR3 DNA is TGCGCCAGCAGCTTGAACCCCGGTACAGGGACCGAGCAGTACTTC.

This clonotype has just a few counts. This chain connects TRBV2 to TRBJ2-7, with D perhaps given as TRBD1 or TRBD2 (6 bases each). The CDR3 length is 14 residues. The germline gives CDR1 SNHLY, CDR2 FYNNEI. Trimming removed 6 bases from V and 3 bases from J, with 15 bases in between. CDR3 loop: CASRRSGQSYEQYF. Here the CDR3 DNA reads TGTGCCAGCAGGCGTAGCGGACAGAGCTACGAGCAGTACTTC.

V is TRBV4-3 and J is TRBJ2-7; D is uncertain. The germline V gene has CDR1 LGHNA and CDR2 YSLEER. Trimming pared 0 bases from V and 4 bases from J, leaving 10 bases between. The CDR3 totals 14 residues. CDR3 sequence (DNA): TGCGCCAGCAGCCAAGATCGAGGAAAATACGAGCAGTACTTC. This encodes CASSQDRGKYEQYF.

This clonotype was seen only a few times. This chain connects TRBV20-1 to TRBJ2-1, with unresolved D. Germline CDR1 is DFQATT and CDR2 is SNEGSKA (reference sequence). V was shortened by 1 base and J by 2 bases, with 9 bases between the two germline ends. The CDR3 covers 14 residues. This chain's CDR3 is CSARAGVTYNEQFF. The DNA for the CDR3 is TGCAGTGCTAGAGCTGGGGTTACCTACAATGAGCAGTTCTTC.

The rearrangement links TRBV4-1 to TRBJ2-4, with TRBD1 as a possible D gene (5 bases). The CDR3 length is 14 residues. Germline V gene lookup returns CDR1 MGHRA and CDR2 YSYEKL. V was shortened by 4 bases and J by 11 bases, with 18 bases between the two germline ends. The CDR3 is CASSPLSKDILQYF. Written as DNA, the CDR3 is TGCGCCAGCAGCCCCCTTAGCAAGGACATCCTTCAGTACTTC.

This clonotype was recorded at least ten times. J is TRBJ2-7 and V is TRBV27, with 14 bases fitting TRBD2. V trimming: 4 bases; J trimming: 4 bases; junction bases outside the gene matches: 6. Looked up from germline, CDR1 is MNHEY and CDR2 is SMNVEV (reference sequence). The CDR3 runs to 16 residues. Written as DNA, the CDR3 is TGTGCCAGCAGTTCCGAGGGGACTAGCGGGAGATACGAGCAGTACTTC. This sequence encodes CASSSEGTSGRYEQYF.

This clonotype was seen many times. This chain uses TRBV29-1 with TRBJ2-1; perhaps TRBD2 as D (5 bases). The CDR3 contains 13 residues. Germline CDR1 is SQVTM and CDR2 is ANQGSEA. V lost 5 bases and J 0 bases, leaving 8 bases between the germline ends. This CDR3 is CSVIAYSYNEQFF. The CDR3, as DNA: TGCAGCGTTATAGCGTACTCCTACAATGAGCAGTTCTTC.

This clonotype has more than one count but fewer than ten. The chain uses TRBV20-1 and TRBJ2-7, with D unresolved. The CDR3 contains 14 residues. Germline lookup yields CDR1 DFQATT and CDR2 SNEGSKA (reference sequence). V was shortened by 5 bases and J by 7 bases, with 21 bases between the two germline ends. CDR3 residues: CSAVPVRPLGEQYF. DNA of the CDR3: TGCAGTGCTGTCCCAGTTCGGCCCCTCGGAGAGCAGTACTTC.

The chain has TRBV12-3 or TRBV12-4 and TRBJ2-1; 7 bases map to TRBD2. This CDR3 has 15 residues. V lost 6 bases and J lost 6; bases outside the gene matches: 11. The DNA of the CDR3 is TGTGCCAGCAGCTCGAGCGGGAAGACTCTCAATGAGCAGTTCTTC. Translated: CASSSSGKTLNEQFF.

This clonotype was detected a few times. The chain recombines TRBV5-5 with TRBJ1-1; 7 bases fit TRBD1. The V gene's germline CDR1 is SGHKS and CDR2 YYEKEE (reference sequence). The ends lost 1 base at V and 5 bases at J; junction bases unmatched: 8. CDR3 size: 15 residues. The CDR3 DNA sequence: TGTGCCAGCAGCTTGAGAACAGGGGATCGGACTGAAGCTTTCTTT. Its protein product is CASSLRTGDRTEAFF.

This clonotype was seen repeatedly, ten times or more. The chain is built from TRBV5-8 and TRBJ2-2, with 11 bases lining up with TRBD1. From germline, CDR1 is SGHTS and CDR2 YDEGEE. The CDR3 length is 15 residues. V gave up 4 bases and J gave up 4 bases; unmatched junction bases: 3. CDR3 DNA sequence: TGTGCCAGCAGCCCAGGGACAGGGGGCACCGGGGAGCTGTTTTTT. Translated: CASSPGTGGTGELFF.

This sequence joins TRBV6-5 and TRBJ1-2; D is perhaps TRBD1 (5 bases). In germline, CDR1 is MNHEY, CDR2 SVGAGI. The length of the CDR3 is 14 residues. Trimming stripped 0 bases from V and 6 bases from J, with 11 bases between. The CDR3 is CASSYSVGTDGYTF. The CDR3 coding sequence is TGTGCCAGCAGTTACTCGGTTGGGACGGATGGCTACACCTTC.

This chain uses TRBV9 with TRBJ2-7; D may be TRBD1 (6 bases). V was clipped by 0 bases and J by 7 bases, with 26 bases between them. CDR1 is SGDLS, CDR2 YYNGEE, per germline. The CDR3 consists of 18 residues. The CDR3 coding sequence is TGTGCCAGCAGCGTAGCTACGTCAGGGGCGGTTTCGTTTGTAGAGCAGTACTTC. This codes for CASSVATSGAVSFVEQYF.

The chain combines TRBV6-2 or TRBV6-3 with TRBJ2-7; 14 bases are a match to TRBD2. Trimming took 4 bases from V and 7 from J; bases not matched to a gene: 6. Per the germline V gene, CDR1 is MNHEY and CDR2 is SVGEGT. The CDR3 has 15 amino acids. The CDR3 sequence is CASSFPGLAGVEQYF. In DNA form, the CDR3 reads TGTGCCAGCAGTTTCCCGGGACTAGCGGGAGTGGAGCAGTACTTC.

There are many counts of this clonotype. This rearrangement joins TRBV20-1 to TRBJ2-2; 7 bases align to TRBD1. V shed 3 bases, J shed 4 bases, and the junction held 5 bases outside the gene matches. Germline-derived CDR1 and CDR2 are DFQATT and SNEGSKA (reference sequence). CDR3 length: 14 amino acids. The CDR3 is CSASSQGVTGELFF. The CDR3 DNA reads as TGCAGTGCTAGTTCTCAGGGGGTCACCGGGGAGCTGTTTTTT.

The chain combines TRBV7-2 with TRBJ2-7; D is undetermined. The CDR3 is 10 amino acids. The germline gives CDR1 SGHTA, CDR2 FQGNSA. Trimming pared 5 bases from V and 12 bases from J, leaving 11 bases between. As DNA, the CDR3 is TGTGCCAGCAGCATGGGATCAGGGTACTTC. It is translated as CASSMGSGYF. Full variable domain (remainder filled in from reference TRBV7-2 and TRBJ2-7): GAGVSQSPSNKVTEKGKDVELRCDPISGHTALYWYRQSLGQGLEFLIYFQGNSAPDKSGLPSDRFSAERTGGSVSTLTIQRTQQEDSAVYLCASSMGSGYFGPGTRLTVT.

In its sample, this clonotype was seen many times. The chain carries TRBV20-1 and TRBJ2-2; 11 bases map to TRBD2. Germline CDR1 is DFQATT and CDR2 is SNEGSKA (reference sequence). The CDR3 has 16 amino acids. With 2 bases clipped from V and 0 bases from J, the junction kept 2 bases outside the gene matches. CDR3 nucleotides: TGCAGTGCTAGACCTAGCGGGAGGACGAACACCGGGGAGCTGTTTTTT. Translation: CSARPSGRTNTGELFF.

In this sample, this clonotype turned up many times. This CDR3 reads CASSRDSLSYYNEQFF. The CDR3 region has the DNA TGTGCCAGCAGTCGTGACAGCCTTTCCTACTACAATGAGCAGTTCTTC. V usage is TRBV6-1 and J usage is TRBJ2-1; a possible D gene is TRBD1 (5 bases). The CDR3 runs to 16 residues. The germline V and J ends were trimmed by 5 bases and 3 bases, with 17 bases remaining between them. Per germline, CDR1 MNHNS and CDR2 SASEGT.

This clonotype was recorded a few times. V usage is TRBV28 and J usage is TRBJ2-5; D perhaps matches TRBD2 (6 bases). Trimming stripped 10 bases from V and 4 bases from J, with 19 bases between. The germline V gene has CDR1 MDHEN and CDR2 SYDVKM. The CDR3 extends over 14 amino acids. The CDR3 sequence is CANWGLQRRETQYF. The CDR3 DNA reads as TGTGCCAACTGGGGACTCCAAAGGCGAGAGACCCAGTACTTC.

This clonotype was counted a few times. The chain employs TRBV12-3 or TRBV12-4 and TRBJ1-5; TRBD1 aligns across 10 bases. The length of the CDR3 is 14 residues. V was pared by 4 bases and J by 6 bases, with 3 bases of the junction left unmatched. In DNA form, the CDR3 reads TGTGCCAGCAGTTCGGACAGGGGGTTTCAGCCCCAGCATTTT. Protein sequence: CASSSDRGFQPQHF.

The J gene is TRBJ2-7, the V gene TRBV7-9; no reliable D call. This CDR3 spans 16 amino acids. Germline CDR1 SEHNR, CDR2 FQNEAQ (reference sequence). Deletions cut 2 bases from V and 6 bases from J, with 20 bases between. The CDR3 here is CASSLIGRQATGEQYF. The CDR3 DNA follows: TGTGCCAGCAGCTTAATTGGTAGGCAGGCCACGGGCGAGCAGTACTTC.

Only a few counts were recorded for this clonotype. V usage is TRBV5-1 and J usage is TRBJ2-2; D ambiguous. The CDR3 is 15 residues long. V lost 3 bases and J 5 bases, leaving 14 bases between the germline ends. The germline CDR1 and CDR2 sequences are SGHRS and YFSETQ. The CDR3 DNA is TGCGCCAGCAGCTCCGAAGGTTTTGGGACCGGGGAGCTGTTTTTT. It yields the protein CASSSEGFGTGELFF.

This clonotype was counted ten times or more. V and J are TRBV25-1 and TRBJ1-2; D call uncertain. The CDR3 sequence is 15 residues long. Deletions cut 2 bases from V and 3 bases from J, with 13 bases between. Looked up from germline, CDR1 is MGHDK and CDR2 is SYGVNS. The CDR3 DNA sequence: TGTGCCAGCAGTGAAAGTAGTAGACTCTACTATGGCTACACCTTC. Its translation is CASSESSRLYYGYTF.